Below, 19 T cell receptor beta chains from the same sample are listed, as sequenced in a study of T cells in Graves' hyperthyroidism and ophthalmopathy. Amplified TCR beta CDR3 regions derived from RNA transcripts. The HTBI set primed first-round TCR CDR3 RT-PCR. Via MiXCR, TCRdb re-called the multiplex PCR reads, giving one row per CDR3 protein. The data contain approximately 600,000 distinct CDR3 sequences, roughly 14% of them singletons. The sample was blood. The receptors here all came from a woman between 40 and 50 years old with Graves' ophthalmopathy.

This chain joins TRBV7-2 and TRBJ2-7; 9 nucleotides match TRBD1. Germline V gene data show CDR1 as SGHTA and CDR2 as FQGNSA. The ends lost 5 bases at V and 3 bases at J; junction bases unmatched: 5. The CDR3 is 14 amino acids. Here the CDR3 reads CASSPMTGGYEQYF. CDR3 nucleotides: TGTGCCAGCAGCCCAATGACAGGGGGCTACGAGCAGTACTTC.

This clonotype has ten or more counts. The V call is TRBV30, the J call TRBJ2-5; 7 bases match TRBD1. The germline CDR1 and CDR2 sequences are GTSNPN and SVGIG (reference sequence). The CDR3 is 14 amino acids. With 5 bases clipped from V and 9 bases from J, the junction kept 15 bases outside the gene matches. CDR3 protein: CAWGAGQAVLPQYF. The CDR3 DNA follows: TGTGCCTGGGGGGCCGGACAGGCCGTCCTCCCCCAGTACTTC.

This clonotype was counted only a few times. A much larger clonotype is one base distant, so this may be a read error. The V call is TRBV6-2 or TRBV6-3, the J call TRBJ2-7; 11 positions match TRBD2. CDR1 and CDR2 (germline): MNHEY, SVGEGT. The CDR3 has 14 residues. The junction had 5 bases not matched to a gene; V was cut back by 6 bases and J by 4 bases. CDR3 in amino acids: CASRRLAGWYEQYF. Here the CDR3 DNA reads TGTGCCAGCAGGAGACTAGCGGGATGGTACGAGCAGTACTTC.

This clonotype came up many times. The rearrangement joins TRBV11-2 to TRBJ2-7; TRBD2 aligns across 7 bases. J was trimmed by 5 bases and V by 5 bases; bases with no gene match: 12. The CDR3 is made up of 15 amino acids. The V gene's germline CDR1 is SGHAT and CDR2 FQNNGV. CDR3 coding DNA: TGTGCCAGCAGCACGAGCGGGACTTGGGGACACGAGCAGTACTTC. Translating it yields CASSTSGTWGHEQYF. Full variable domain (missing parts from reference TRBV11-2 and TRBJ2-7): EAGVAQSPRYKIIEKRQSVAFWCNPISGHATLYWYQQILGQGPKLLIQFQNNGVVDDSQLPKDRFSAERLKGVDSTLKIQPAKLEDSAVYLCASSTSGTWGHEQYFGPGTRLTVT.

The chain employs TRBV20-1 and TRBJ2-4; the match to TRBD2 covers 8 bases. V trimming: 0 bases; J trimming: 9 bases; junction bases outside the gene matches: 4. Germline V gene lookup returns CDR1 DFQATT and CDR2 SNEGSKA (reference sequence). CDR3 length equals 13 residues. Written as DNA, the CDR3 is TGCAGTGCTAGAGATCCCCGGGAGGGCATTCAGTACTTC. It encodes CSARDPREGIQYF.

There are many counts of this clonotype. This chain connects TRBV20-1 to TRBJ1-1, with 8 bases lining up with TRBD1. Germline CDR1 reads DFQATT; CDR2 reads SNEGSKA (reference sequence). The CDR3 extends over 10 amino acids. The CDR3 region has the DNA TGCGGACAGGGAAACACTGAAGCTTTCTTT. Protein sequence: CGQGNTEAFF.

The V gene is TRBV18, the J gene TRBJ2-2; D not certain. V gave up 5 bases and J gave up 3 bases, with 16 bases separating them. In germline, CDR1 is KGHSH, CDR2 LQKENI. CDR3 length equals 16 residues. CDR3 DNA sequence: TGTGCCAGCTCAATCCTCGGACGCGCTGACACCGGGGAGCTGTTTTTT. It specifies CASSILGRADTGELFF.

This clonotype was counted ten times or more. The chain is built from TRBV9 and TRBJ1-6; a weak D match, TRBD1 (5 bases). Trimming pared 0 bases from V and 9 bases from J, leaving 16 bases between. The germline gives CDR1 SGDLS, CDR2 YYNGEE. The CDR3 contains 16 residues. This CDR3 reads CASSVDTFQGGSPLHF. DNA of the CDR3: TGTGCCAGCAGCGTAGACACATTCCAGGGCGGTTCACCCCTCCACTTT. The variable domain in full, completed from reference TRBV9 and TRBJ1-6, reads DSGVTQTPKHLITATGQRVTLRCSPRSGDLSVYWYQQSLDQGLQFLIQYYNGEERAKGNILERFSAQQFPDLHSELNLSSLELGDSALYFCASSVDTFQGGSPLHFGNGTRLTVT.

This clonotype was counted ten times or more. The chain combines TRBV6-1 with TRBJ2-7; D tentatively fits TRBD1 or TRBD2 (5 bases each). Germline-derived CDR1 and CDR2 are MNHNS and SASEGT. The CDR3 is 13 residues long. Trimming stripped 6 bases from V and 3 bases from J, with 12 bases between. DNA for the CDR3: TGTGCCAGCAGCGATGGGACCGTCTACGAGCAGTACTTC. This encodes CASSDGTVYEQYF.

This clonotype came up a few times. The chain joins TRBV29-1 to TRBJ2-7, with D perhaps TRBD2 (6 bases). This CDR3 has 14 amino acids. Germline CDR1 is SQVTM and CDR2 is ANQGSEA. The V and J ends lost 5 bases and 0 bases respectively, with 14 bases between them. CDR3 sequence: CSVPSGAGSYEQYF. The CDR3 DNA follows: TGCAGCGTTCCGTCGGGAGCCGGCTCCTACGAGCAGTACTTC.

The chain carries TRBV30 and TRBJ1-2; D gene unclear. The germline CDR1 and CDR2 sequences are GTSNPN and SVGIG (reference sequence). V was pared by 2 bases and J by 9 bases, with 16 bases between. The CDR3 runs to 13 residues. The CDR3 sequence is CAWSRSAGPRYTF. The CDR3, as DNA: TGTGCCTGGAGTCGAAGCGCCGGGCCCCGCTACACCTTC.

The table lists this clonotype with a few counts. The J gene is TRBJ1-2, the V gene TRBV4-1; a weak D match, TRBD1 (5 bases). The CDR3 covers 16 residues. The germline V gene encodes CDR1 MGHRA and CDR2 YSYEKL. The V gene lost 4 bases and the J gene lost 2 bases, with 17 bases spanning the gap. The CDR3 protein is CASSPAGEGKNYGYTF. CDR3 coding DNA: TGCGCCAGCAGCCCCGCGGGGGAAGGAAAAAACTATGGCTACACCTTC.

This clonotype occurred a few times. The CDR3 DNA follows: TGTGCCAGCAGCCAAGGACAGGGAAACACCATATATTTT. Its protein is CASSQGQGNTIYF. J is TRBJ1-3 and V is TRBV14, with D tentatively TRBD1 (5 bases). Germline CDR1 SGHDN, CDR2 FVKESK. V was cut by 1 base and J by 4 bases, with 5 bases left in between. The CDR3 runs 13 residues.

Ten or more counts support this clonotype. V is TRBV13 and J is TRBJ2-7, with 10 bases aligning to TRBD1. Trimming removed 5 bases from V and 5 bases from J; junction bases left unmatched: 6. The CDR3 extends over 14 amino acids. The V gene's germline CDR1 is PRHDT and CDR2 FYEKMQ (reference sequence). DNA of the CDR3: TGTGCCAGCAGCACCTGGGACAGGGGACACGAGCAGTACTTC. Residues: CASSTWDRGHEQYF.

The V call is TRBV6-1, the J call TRBJ2-7; TRBD1 matches 8 bases. V lost 3 bases, J lost 4 bases, and 8 bases stayed unmatched. The CDR3 covers 15 residues. Germline V gene data show CDR1 as MNHNS and CDR2 as SASEGT. The CDR3 is CASSDFGQGPYEQYF. CDR3 nucleotide sequence: TGTGCCAGCAGTGATTTCGGACAGGGCCCATACGAGCAGTACTTC.

In its sample, this clonotype was seen many times. The chain combines TRBV12-3 or TRBV12-4 with TRBJ2-2; 10 bases line up with TRBD2. The CDR3 spans 17 residues. J gave up 5 bases and V 5 bases, and 11 bases lay outside the gene matches. The CDR3 bases are TGTGCCAGCAGTGACCCCCTTGGAGCGGGAGGGACCGGGGAGCTGTTTTTT. Amino acid sequence: CASSDPLGAGGTGELFF.

On this clonotype itself: A read error is possible here, since a much larger clone lies one base away. The V call is TRBV6-1, the J call TRBJ1-2, with a weak D call TRBD1 (6 bases). Germline V gives CDR1 MNHNS, CDR2 SASEGT. This CDR3 has 13 residues. Between the trimmed V and J ends, which lost 7 bases and 3 bases, there was a span of 12 bases. CDR3 sequence reads: CASNPGQHYGYTF. CDR3 bases: TGTGCCAGCAATCCTGGACAGCACTATGGCTACACCTTC.

The CDR3 sequence is CASNGGRTDYEQYF. In nucleotides, the CDR3 is TGTGCCAGCAATGGGGGAAGGACAGACTACGAGCAGTACTTC. The chain has TRBV2 and TRBJ2-7, with a weak D call TRBD1 (6 bases). V was trimmed by 7 bases and J by 3 bases, leaving 16 bases between them. From germline, CDR1 is SNHLY and CDR2 FYNNEI. This CDR3 contains 14 residues.

This clonotype was observed many times. The rearrangement joins TRBV19 to TRBJ2-7; D is ambiguous. The germline V and J ends were trimmed by 2 bases and 5 bases, with 10 bases remaining between them. Looked up from germline, CDR1 is LNHDA and CDR2 is SQIVND (reference sequence). The CDR3 has 13 amino acids. CDR3 DNA sequence: TGTGCCAGTAGTATAACCACATCCAACGAGCAGTACTTC. It translates to CASSITTSNEQYF. Drawing the rest from reference TRBV19 and TRBJ2-7, the complete variable domain is DGGITQSPKYLFRKEGQNVTLSCEQNLNHDAMYWYRQDPGQGLRLIYYSQIVNDFQKGDIAEGYSVSREKKESFPLTVTSAQKNPTAFYLCASSITTSNEQYFGPGTRLTVT.